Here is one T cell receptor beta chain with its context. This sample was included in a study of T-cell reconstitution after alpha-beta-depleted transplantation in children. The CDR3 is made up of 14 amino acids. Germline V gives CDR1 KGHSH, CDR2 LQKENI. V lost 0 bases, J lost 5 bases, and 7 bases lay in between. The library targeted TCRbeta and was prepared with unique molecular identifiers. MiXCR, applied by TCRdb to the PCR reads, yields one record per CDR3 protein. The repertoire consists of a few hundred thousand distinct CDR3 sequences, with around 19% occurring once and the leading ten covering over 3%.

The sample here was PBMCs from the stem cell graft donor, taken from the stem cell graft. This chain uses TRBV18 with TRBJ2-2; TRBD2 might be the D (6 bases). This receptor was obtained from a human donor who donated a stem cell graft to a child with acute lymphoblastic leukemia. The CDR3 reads CASSPPSGTGELFF. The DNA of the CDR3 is TGTGCCAGCTCACCACCAAGCGGGACCGGGGAGCTGTTTTTT.